The T cell receptor (beta chain) under discussion was sequenced for a study of identifying expanded T cells in peripheral blood. Germline-derived CDR1 and CDR2 are LGHNT and FRNRAP. J lost 8 bases, V lost 6 bases, and 2 bases had no gene match. The length of the CDR3 is 12 residues. Study-level points and caveats: About 1.3 clones differed between technical replicates, versus 16.4 and 19 over time. Variance in clone template counts between approximately 2-week samples significantly increased with total template count across all healthy donors.

As to this clone: Its matching antigen is unknown.

The table came from immunoSEQ multiplex PCR; TCRdb's copy has only in-frame clones and leaves some out. This repertoire shows 80,000 to 95,000 clones, about 91% found once; its top ten account for under 4.5%. This clonotype originated in a person aged 18 to 70 in good health. The J gene is TRBJ1-5, the V gene TRBV12-5; TRBD1 matches 9 bases. Input material: blood. CDR3: CASGTGGEPQHF. Written as DNA, the CDR3 is TGTGCTAGTGGAACAGGGGGCGAGCCCCAGCATTTT. The entire variable domain, with the rest obtained from reference TRBV12-5 and TRBJ1-5, is as follows: DARVTQTPRHKVTEMGQEVTMRCQPILGHNTVFWYRQTMMQGLELLAYFRNRAPLDDSGMPKDRFSAEMPDATLATLKIQPSEPRDSAVYFCASGTGGEPQHFGDGTRLSIL.